A single sample is the source of the 23 T cell receptor beta chains below, sequenced in a study of blood T cell repertoires in COVID-19. TCRdb's copy holds only in-frame clones and misses some; the assay was immunoSEQ multiplex PCR. The sample has some 70,000 clones, around 88% seen once. Sample: peripheral blood. These receptors all come from a woman aged 70-85 years with acute or convalescent COVID-19.

CDR3 residues: CASSLGQGAADTQYF. The CDR3, as DNA: TGCGCCAGCAGCTTGGGGCAGGGGGCCGCAGATACGCAGTATTTT. V is TRBV5-1 and J is TRBJ2-3, with TRBD1 identical over 8 bases. Germline CDR1 reads SGHRS; CDR2 reads YFSETQ. Germline trimming cut 0 bases from V and 4 bases from J; bases unmatched to any gene: 4. The CDR3 spans 15 residues.

V is TRBV6-5 and J is TRBJ2-7; 9 nucleotides line up with TRBD1. In germline, CDR1 is MNHEY, CDR2 SVGAGI. The CDR3 sequence is 12 residues long. V lost 8 bases, J lost 1 base, and 0 bases stayed unmatched. CDR3 protein: CASGTGSYEQYF. The CDR3 DNA is TGTGCCAGCGGGACAGGGTCCTACGAGCAGTACTTC.

The chain has TRBV6-5 and TRBJ2-3; 12 nucleotides line up with TRBD2. CDR3 length: 15 amino acids. Looked up from germline, CDR1 is MNHEY and CDR2 is SVGAGI. V dropped 4 bases and J dropped 3; count of bases not matched to a gene: 2. This CDR3 reads CASSFGLAGTDTQYF. The CDR3, as DNA: TGTGCCAGCAGTTTCGGACTAGCGGGAACAGATACGCAGTATTTT.

The chain couples TRBV7-6 to TRBJ2-5, with a weak D call TRBD2 (6 bases). CDR3 length: 16 amino acids. The germline CDR1 and CDR2 sequences are SGHVS and FNYEAQ. The V gene lost 5 bases and the J gene lost 2 bases, with 18 bases spanning the gap. Here the CDR3 reads CASSPLGAGLQETQYF. The DNA of the CDR3 is TGTGCCAGCAGCCCCCTAGGTGCCGGACTACAAGAGACCCAGTACTTC.

This clone was observed a single time. The CDR3 region has the DNA TGCGCCAGCAGACATCCGGGACAGGGGAGGATCGGGGAGCTGTTTTTT. It is translated as CASRHPGQGRIGELFF. The chain has TRBV5-1 and TRBJ2-2; 10 bases match TRBD1. The ends lost 5 bases at V and 7 bases at J; junction bases unmatched: 11. This CDR3 is 16 amino acids long. In germline, CDR1 is SGHRS, CDR2 YFSETQ.

The chain couples TRBV6-2 or TRBV6-3 to TRBJ1-2, with 7 bases fitting TRBD1. With V trimmed by 3 bases and J by 9 bases, 7 bases remained unmatched. Looked up from germline, CDR1 is MNHEY and CDR2 is SVGEGT. This CDR3 has 13 amino acids. CDR3 sequence (DNA): TGTGCCAGCAGTTATGGGACAGTGGCCCGCTACACCTTC. Translated, it gives CASSYGTVARYTF.

On this clone itself: The identical CDR3 is also encoded by other nucleotide sequences in the sample. This chain connects TRBV7-2 to TRBJ2-3, with D tentatively TRBD1 (6 bases). Germline-derived CDR1 and CDR2 are SGHTA and FQGNSA. V gave up 3 bases and J gave up 0 bases, with 7 bases separating them. The CDR3 runs 14 residues. CDR3 amino acids: CASSLTGSTDTQYF. CDR3 coding DNA: TGTGCCAGCAGCTTGACAGGAAGCACAGATACGCAGTATTTT.

A single count supports this clone. The chain joins TRBV12-5 to TRBJ1-5; a possible D gene is TRBD1 (6 bases). The V gene lost 4 bases and the J gene lost 3 bases, with 10 bases spanning the gap. The germline gives CDR1 LGHNT, CDR2 FRNRAP. The CDR3 length is 14 residues. CDR3 nucleotides: TGTGCTAGTGGTTCTCGACAGGACAATCAGCCCCAGCATTTT. This sequence encodes CASGSRQDNQPQHF.

The chain employs TRBV29-1 and TRBJ1-1; D is possibly TRBD1 (6 bases). Per the germline V gene, CDR1 is SQVTM and CDR2 is ANQGSEA. The V end was cut by 5 bases, the J end by 0 bases, with 10 bases between. This CDR3 spans 13 amino acids. The CDR3 loop reads CSVTGTMNTEAFF. The DNA for the CDR3 is TGCAGCGTTACAGGGACCATGAACACTGAAGCTTTCTTT.

This rearrangement joins TRBV7-2 to TRBJ1-2; 8 bases fit TRBD1. The ends lost 1 base at V and 2 bases at J; junction bases unmatched: 6. This CDR3 region has 16 residues. CDR1 SGHTA and CDR2 FQGNSA come from the germline V gene. The CDR3 sequence is CASSLGGGQGNYGYTF. Written as DNA, the CDR3 is TGTGCCAGCAGCTTAGGGGGTGGACAGGGAAACTATGGCTACACCTTC. Together with reference TRBV7-2 and TRBJ1-2, the CDR3 gives the full variable domain: GAGVSQSPSNKVTEKGKDVELRCDPISGHTALYWYRQSLGQGLEFLIYFQGNSAPDKSGLPSDRFSAERTGGSVSTLTIQRTQQEDSAVYLCASSLGGGQGNYGYTFGSGTRLTVV.

The genes are TRBV18 and TRBJ2-1, with 15 bases fitting TRBD2. The CDR3 runs to 18 residues. J gave up 1 base and V 6 bases, and 7 bases lay outside the gene matches. Looked up from germline, CDR1 is KGHSH and CDR2 is LQKENI. As DNA, the CDR3 is TGTGCCAGCTCTTTCCCTGGACTAGCGGGAGGGTCCTACAATGAGCAGTTCTTC. This gives the protein CASSFPGLAGGSYNEQFF.

The V gene is TRBV7-3, the J gene TRBJ1-1, with 7 positions matching TRBD1. V lost 0 bases to trimming and J lost 2 bases; unmatched junction nucleotides: 3. This CDR3 has 15 amino acids. Germline loops: CDR1 SGHTA, CDR2 FQGTGA. The CDR3 region has the DNA TGTGCCAGCAGCTTAACGGGGACAGCCAACACTGAAGCTTTCTTT. Translating gives CASSLTGTANTEAFF.

This clone was picked up a small number of times. V is TRBV28 and J is TRBJ2-7; 8 bases line up with TRBD2. The CDR3 totals 14 residues. CDR1 is MDHEN and CDR2 is SYDVKM in the germline V gene. Unmatched junction bases numbered 10, after V lost 6 bases and J lost 6 bases. CDR3 bases: TGTGCCAGCAGCCCACTAGGCGGGAGGATCGAGCAGTACTTC. This encodes CASSPLGGRIEQYF.

V is TRBV20-1 and J is TRBJ2-7; D not certain. V was shortened by 0 bases and J by 6 bases, with 3 bases between the two germline ends. Germline values: CDR1 DFQATT, CDR2 SNEGSKA (reference sequence). The CDR3 has 10 amino acids. The CDR3 here is CSARDREQYF. CDR3 coding DNA: TGCAGTGCTAGAGATCGCGAGCAGTACTTC.

The chain uses TRBV2 and TRBJ1-2, with 10 bases that match TRBD1. V was clipped by 6 bases and J by 3 bases; unmatched bases: 4. CDR3 length equals 14 residues. Germline lookup yields CDR1 SNHLY and CDR2 FYNNEI. CDR3 DNA sequence: TGTGCCAGCAGGGGACAGGGGATGGACTATGGCTACACCTTC. This translates into CASRGQGMDYGYTF.

This clone was counted a few times. The chain has TRBV7-3 and TRBJ2-1; D is undetermined. CDR3 size: 14 residues. Per germline, CDR1 SGHTA and CDR2 FQGTGA. The V end lost 0 bases, the J end lost 6 bases, and 9 bases lay between the germline ends. Written as DNA, the CDR3 is TGTGCCAGCAGCTTAACTCCCTCAGTCAATGAGCAGTTCTTC. This codes for CASSLTPSVNEQFF.

The chain joins TRBV11-2 to TRBJ2-7; TRBD2 agrees at 7 bases. The CDR3 contains 14 residues. Germline V gives CDR1 SGHAT, CDR2 FQNNGV. V lost 5 bases and J lost 3; bases outside the gene matches: 7. CDR3 amino acids: CASSPGLEVYEQYF. The CDR3 DNA reads TGTGCCAGCAGCCCTGGACTAGAAGTCTACGAGCAGTACTTC.

The chain combines TRBV7-2 with TRBJ2-5; 7 bases align to TRBD1. Germline V gene lookup returns CDR1 SGHTA and CDR2 FQGNSA. J was trimmed by 4 bases and V by 1 base; bases with no gene match: 6. CDR3 length: 15 amino acids. The CDR3 reads CASSLVRTGGETQYF. The CDR3, as DNA: TGTGCCAGCAGCTTAGTGAGGACAGGTGGAGAGACCCAGTACTTC.

The J gene is TRBJ1-6, the V gene TRBV5-4; TRBD1 is a possible D gene (6 bases). The V end was cut by 3 bases, the J end by 11 bases, with 15 bases between. Germline V lookup: CDR1 SGHNT, CDR2 YYREEE (reference sequence). The CDR3 loop spans 14 amino acids. CDR3 in amino acids: CASSSTGYDTPLHF. The CDR3 bases are TGTGCCAGCAGCTCGACAGGATATGATACACCCCTCCACTTT.

The chain recombines TRBV27 with TRBJ2-7, with 10 positions matching TRBD1. Germline lookup yields CDR1 MNHEY and CDR2 SMNVEV (reference sequence). V lost 0 bases, J lost 5 bases, and 7 bases stayed unmatched. This CDR3 is built from 16 residues. The CDR3 bases are TGTGCCAGCAGTTTATCGCTGGGACAGGGGATCCACGAGCAGTACTTC. Translation: CASSLSLGQGIHEQYF.

The chain recombines TRBV7-2 with TRBJ1-5; TRBD1 matches at 9 bases. The germline V gene has CDR1 SGHTA and CDR2 FQGNSA. The V gene end was trimmed by 5 bases and the J gene end by 7 bases; junction bases not matched to a gene: 6. CDR3 size: 14 residues. The CDR3 DNA sequence: TGTGCCAGCAGCGTAAACAGGGGGCGACAGCCCCAGCATTTT. Translating it yields CASSVNRGRQPQHF. Filled out from reference TRBV7-2 and TRBJ1-5, the complete variable domain reads GAGVSQSPSNKVTEKGKDVELRCDPISGHTALYWYRQSLGQGLEFLIYFQGNSAPDKSGLPSDRFSAERTGGSVSTLTIQRTQQEDSAVYLCASSVNRGRQPQHFGDGTRLSIL.

The CDR3 DNA reads TGTGCCAGCAGTTTGCCGGGAGGGGGTCAGCCCCAGCATTTT. Protein sequence: CASSLPGGGQPQHF. V usage is TRBV28 and J usage is TRBJ1-5; the D gene is possibly TRBD1 (6 bases). V was shortened by 3 bases and J by 6 bases, with 12 bases between the two germline ends. This CDR3 comprises 14 residues. Per the germline V gene, CDR1 is MDHEN and CDR2 is SYDVKM. Combining the CDR3 with reference TRBV28 and TRBJ1-5 gives the whole variable domain DVKVTQSSRYLVKRTGEKVFLECVQDMDHENMFWYRQDPGLGLRLIYFSYDVKMKEKGDIPEGYSVSREKKERFSLILESASTNQTSMYLCASSLPGGGQPQHFGDGTRLSIL.

The chain recombines TRBV6-6 with TRBJ2-7; no clear D gene. CDR3 size: 14 residues. CDR1 is MNHNY, CDR2 SVGAGI, per germline (reference sequence). Trimming cost V 7 bases and J 0 bases, with 13 bases left between them. CDR3 protein: CASISRPPSYEQYF. As DNA, the CDR3 is TGTGCCAGCATCTCGAGGCCCCCCTCCTACGAGCAGTACTTC.